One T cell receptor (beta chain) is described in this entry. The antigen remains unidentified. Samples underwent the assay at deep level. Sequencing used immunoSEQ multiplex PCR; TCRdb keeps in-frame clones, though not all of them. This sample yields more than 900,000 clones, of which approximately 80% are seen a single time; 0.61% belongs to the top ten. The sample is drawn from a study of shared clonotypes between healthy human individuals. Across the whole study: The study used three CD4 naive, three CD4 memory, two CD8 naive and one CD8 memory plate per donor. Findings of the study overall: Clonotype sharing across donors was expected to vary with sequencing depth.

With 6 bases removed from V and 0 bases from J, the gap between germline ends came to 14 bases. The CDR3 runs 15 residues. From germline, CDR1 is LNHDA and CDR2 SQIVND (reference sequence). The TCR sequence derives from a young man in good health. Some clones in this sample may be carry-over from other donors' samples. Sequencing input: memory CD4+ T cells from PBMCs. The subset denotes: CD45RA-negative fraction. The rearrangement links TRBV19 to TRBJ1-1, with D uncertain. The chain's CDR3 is CASRVVHSVNTEAFF. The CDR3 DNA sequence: TGTGCCAGTAGGGTGGTTCACTCGGTGAACACTGAAGCTTTCTTT.